These 30 T cell receptor beta chains originate from one sample sequenced in a study of T cell responses to AZD1222 COVID-19 vaccine. Measured with immunoSEQ multiplex PCR; TCRdb has only the in-frame clones, and not every one. The sample contains 100,000 to 150,000 clones, around 90% of which appear only once. The specimen was peripheral blood, collected on day 0 of AZD1222 vaccination. These receptors all stem from an adult in good health.

The chain combines TRBV4-3 with TRBJ2-2; D ambiguous. Germline loops: CDR1 LGHNA, CDR2 YSLEER. This CDR3 has 16 amino acids. V was trimmed by 2 bases and J by 0 bases, leaving 10 bases between them. The CDR3 nucleotides read TGCGCCAGCAGCCAACCCAGGTACTCGAACACCGGGGAGCTGTTTTTT. Its translation is CASSQPRYSNTGELFF.

The chain joins TRBV27 to TRBJ1-1; 9 bases fit TRBD1. Losses at the gene ends were 5 bases for V and 4 bases for J; bases not matched to a gene: 11. Germline loops: CDR1 MNHEY, CDR2 SMNVEV (reference sequence). CDR3 length: 16 amino acids. The CDR3 nucleotides are TGTGCCAGCAGTACGGACAGGGGAATCAGTGGCACTGAAGCTTTCTTT. This encodes CASSTDRGISGTEAFF.

The chain combines TRBV11-2 with TRBJ1-1; possible D gene TRBD1, 6 bases. Trimming took off 0 bases at V and 9 bases at J, with 8 bases between the two ends. The CDR3 runs 12 residues. The V gene's germline CDR1 is SGHAT and CDR2 FQNNGV. The CDR3 loop is CASSLEGAQAFF. The CDR3 bases are TGTGCCAGCAGCTTAGAGGGGGCCCAAGCTTTCTTT.

The genes are TRBV5-1 and TRBJ2-5, with D tentatively TRBD2 (6 bases). This CDR3 contains 14 residues. The germline V gene has CDR1 SGHRS and CDR2 YFSETQ. V gave up 4 bases and J gave up 2 bases, with 12 bases separating them. CDR3 nucleotide sequence: TGCGCCAGCAGCCCCGGACTAATTCAAGAGACCCAGTACTTC. Translating gives CASSPGLIQETQYF.

The CDR3: CASSTGQGEQYF. CDR3 bases: TGTGCCAGCAGCACCGGACAGGGAGAGCAGTACTTC. The V and J genes are TRBV9 and TRBJ2-7; 8 nucleotides match TRBD1. J lost 7 bases, V lost 4 bases, and 4 bases had no gene match. CDR1 is SGDLS, CDR2 YYNGEE, per germline. The CDR3 length is 12 residues.

The J gene is TRBJ1-2, the V gene TRBV5-1; D might be TRBD1 (6 bases). The ends were cut back, 4 bases at V and 2 bases at J, with 21 bases in the middle. This CDR3 contains 17 residues. Germline CDR1 is SGHRS and CDR2 is YFSETQ. CDR3 bases: TGCGCCAGCAGCCATACACCCGGGGGGGGCCGCAACTATGGCTACACCTTC. This encodes CASSHTPGGGRNYGYTF.

CDR3 sequence: CASSLADGTNYGYTF. Written as DNA, the CDR3 is TGCGCCAGCAGCTTGGCCGACGGAACCAACTATGGCTACACCTTC. The chain has TRBV5-1 and TRBJ1-2, with D unclear. Trimming pared 0 bases from V and 2 bases from J, leaving 11 bases between. This CDR3 is 15 amino acids long. Germline assignment: CDR1 SGHRS and CDR2 YFSETQ.

This clone appeared once. The chain combines TRBV7-9 with TRBJ1-6, with D tentatively TRBD1 (5 bases). Germline CDR1 is SEHNR and CDR2 is FQNEAQ (reference sequence). The V end was cut by 3 bases, the J end by 8 bases, with 11 bases between. The CDR3 sequence is 14 residues long. Here the CDR3 reads CASSFKGVDSPLHF. The DNA of the CDR3 is TGTGCCAGCAGCTTCAAAGGGGTCGATTCACCCCTCCACTTT.

This clone was observed once. The rearrangement uses TRBV7-2 and TRBJ2-1; TRBD2 is a possible D gene (5 bases). CDR1 and CDR2 (germline): SGHTA, FQGNSA. Trimming shortened V by 1 base and J by 6 bases, and 13 bases separated the two germline ends. The CDR3 covers 15 residues. The chain's CDR3 is CASSLDSRAGNEQFF. The CDR3, as DNA: TGTGCCAGCAGCTTAGACAGTAGGGCGGGCAATGAGCAGTTCTTC.

This clone has just one count. The chain combines TRBV6-6 with TRBJ1-5, with D possibly being TRBD1 (5 bases). The CDR3 has 15 residues. V shed 7 bases and J shed 6 bases, with 19 bases lying between them. The germline CDR1 and CDR2 sequences are MNHNY and SVGAGI (reference sequence). The DNA for the CDR3 is TGTGCCAGCAACCCCAGGGCAGATTATGGTCAGCCCCAGCATTTT. Translated: CASNPRADYGQPQHF.

V gene TRBV19 combines with J gene TRBJ1-3; D remains ambiguous. V lost 7 bases and J 0 bases, leaving 13 bases between the germline ends. This CDR3 has 15 amino acids. Germline V gives CDR1 LNHDA, CDR2 SQIVND (reference sequence). The chain's CDR3 is CASTTDTYSGNTIYF. The CDR3 DNA sequence: TGTGCCAGTACCACAGACACCTACTCTGGAAACACCATATATTTT.

The chain uses TRBV6-2 or TRBV6-3 and TRBJ1-3; D remains unclear. This CDR3 contains 15 residues. The germline gives CDR1 MNHEY, CDR2 SVGEGT. The V gene lost 0 bases and the J gene lost 1 base, with 7 bases spanning the gap. CDR3 residues: CASSYSTASGNTIYF. DNA of the CDR3: TGTGCCAGCAGTTACTCTACCGCGTCTGGAAACACCATATATTTT.

J is TRBJ1-6 and V is TRBV4-2; unclear D gene. Trimming took off 0 bases at V and 0 bases at J, with 12 bases between the two ends. Germline CDR1 LGHNA, CDR2 YNFKEQ. CDR3 size: 18 residues. In DNA, the CDR3 is TGTGCCAGCAGCCAAGATATTTCCCGTCCCTCCTATAATTCACCCCTCCACTTT. This codes for CASSQDISRPSYNSPLHF.

The chain has TRBV9 and TRBJ2-7; D remains ambiguous. The CDR3 runs to 12 residues. V was pared by 0 bases and J by 6 bases, with 7 bases between. CDR1 SGDLS and CDR2 YYNGEE come from the germline V gene. CDR3 DNA sequence: TGTGCCAGCAGCGTAGAAGGGCGCGAGCAGTACTTC. Translation: CASSVEGREQYF.

The V gene is TRBV10-3, the J gene TRBJ1-5; a weak D match, TRBD1 (6 bases). V lost 9 bases and J lost 2, with 17 bases in between. The CDR3 runs 15 residues. Per the germline V gene, CDR1 is ENHRY and CDR2 is SYGVKD. This chain's CDR3 is CAIKARGAGNQPQHF. In DNA form, the CDR3 reads TGTGCCATAAAAGCCCGGGGGGCTGGCAATCAGCCCCAGCATTTT.

The chain employs TRBV6-4 and TRBJ1-2; D is perhaps TRBD1 (5 bases). CDR1 is MRHNA and CDR2 is SNTAGT in the germline V gene. Trimming pared 3 bases from V and 10 bases from J, leaving 21 bases between. The CDR3 is 15 residues long. In DNA, the CDR3 is TGTGCCAGCAGTGATTACGGGACTCAACCTTCTTTCTACACCTTC. Translated, it gives CASSDYGTQPSFYTF.

The J gene is TRBJ1-4, the V gene TRBV2; possible D gene TRBD1, 6 bases. Trimming left V 6 bases short and J 0 bases short, with 11 bases between. CDR3 size: 15 residues. Germline CDR1 reads SNHLY; CDR2 reads FYNNEI. The CDR3 loop is CASRPGQSTNEKLFF. In nucleotides, the CDR3 is TGTGCCAGCAGGCCTGGACAGTCAACTAATGAAAAACTGTTTTTT.

V usage is TRBV27 and J usage is TRBJ2-5; tentatively, D is TRBD2 (5 bases). Between the trimmed V and J ends, which lost 5 bases and 5 bases, there was a span of 15 bases. Germline loops: CDR1 MNHEY, CDR2 SMNVEV (reference sequence). The CDR3 covers 14 residues. This chain's CDR3 is CASSPSRGVETQYF. CDR3 nucleotide sequence: TGTGCCAGCAGTCCCTCTCGGGGAGTGGAGACCCAGTACTTC.

The rearrangement links TRBV5-6 to TRBJ1-3, with unresolved D. The CDR3 loop spans 16 amino acids. Germline V gene lookup returns CDR1 SGHDT and CDR2 YYEEEE. V was clipped by 0 bases and J by 0 bases, with 10 bases between them. DNA for the CDR3: TGTGCCAGCAGCTTGGCGGACCTTCCCTCTGGAAACACCATATATTTT. It encodes CASSLADLPSGNTIYF.

The chain has TRBV11-2 and TRBJ1-5; D is unclear. Trimming removed 5 bases at V and 5 bases at J, with 10 bases between. Looked up from germline, CDR1 is SGHAT and CDR2 is FQNNGV. The CDR3 contains 13 residues. The CDR3 bases are TGTGCCAGCAGCCTAGGAGTGGATCAGCCCCAGCATTTT. It translates to CASSLGVDQPQHF.

This chain connects TRBV11-2 to TRBJ2-1, with D maybe TRBD1 (6 bases). The CDR3 covers 13 residues. Trimming left V 5 bases short and J 8 bases short, with 13 bases between. Germline V gene sequence: CDR1 SGHAT, CDR2 FQNNGV. CDR3 loop: CASSPQGSDEQFF. CDR3 nucleotides: TGTGCCAGCAGCCCCCAGGGGAGCGATGAGCAGTTCTTC. The whole variable domain, remainder taken from reference TRBV11-2 and TRBJ2-1, is EAGVAQSPRYKIIEKRQSVAFWCNPISGHATLYWYQQILGQGPKLLIQFQNNGVVDDSQLPKDRFSAERLKGVDSTLKIQPAKLEDSAVYLCASSPQGSDEQFFGPGTRLTVL.

The rearrangement uses TRBV7-2 and TRBJ2-7, with 8 bases fitting TRBD2. The junction had 8 bases not matched to a gene; V was cut back by 1 base and J by 6 bases. This CDR3 is 15 amino acids long. The germline V gene has CDR1 SGHTA and CDR2 FQGNSA. In DNA, the CDR3 is TGTGCCAGCAGCTTAGACGGGGGGGAGGGCCGCGAGCAGTACTTC. Translated, it gives CASSLDGGEGREQYF.

The chain joins TRBV19 to TRBJ1-5; D not resolved. Trimming left V 5 bases short and J 7 bases short, with 12 bases between. CDR1 and CDR2 from the germline V gene are LNHDA and SQIVND (reference sequence). There are 13 residues in the CDR3. The CDR3 region is CASSSGIEQPQHF. The CDR3 DNA reads TGTGCCAGTAGTTCGGGGATTGAACAGCCCCAGCATTTT.

The V call is TRBV10-2, the J call TRBJ2-1, with 8 bases fitting TRBD2. CDR3 length equals 15 residues. The germline V gene encodes CDR1 WSHSY and CDR2 SAAADI. Unmatched junction bases numbered 8, after V lost 6 bases and J lost 4 bases. The CDR3 protein is CASRMSGREYNEQFF. The CDR3 DNA reads TGCGCCAGCAGGATGAGCGGGAGAGAGTACAATGAGCAGTTCTTC.

This chain connects TRBV18 to TRBJ2-7; D gene unclear. With 2 bases removed from V and 5 bases from J, the gap between germline ends came to 16 bases. The length of the CDR3 is 15 residues. Germline V lookup: CDR1 KGHSH, CDR2 LQKENI. The CDR3 coding sequence is TGTGCCAGCTCACCATTTGAGAGGAGTGTGGACGAGCAGTACTTC. Protein product: CASSPFERSVDEQYF. The full variable domain, its missing parts supplied by reference TRBV18 and TRBJ2-7, is NAGVMQNPRHLVRRRGQEARLRCSPMKGHSHVYWYRQLPEEGLKFMVYLQKENIIDESGMPKERFSAEFPKEGPSILRIQQVVRGDSAAYFCASSPFERSVDEQYFGPGTRLTVT.

The rearrangement uses TRBV3-1 (or the pseudogene TRBV3-2) and TRBJ2-2; D not certain. This CDR3 is 14 amino acids long. The germline V gene encodes CDR1 LGHDT and CDR2 YNNKEL (reference sequence). Trimming cost V 0 bases and J 3 bases, with 5 bases left between them. The CDR3 here is CASSQDRDTGELFF. Here the CDR3 DNA reads TGTGCCAGCAGCCAAGATCGGGACACCGGGGAGCTGTTTTTT.

The chain employs TRBV19 and TRBJ2-2; tentatively, D is TRBD1 or TRBD2 (5 bases each). V was trimmed by 6 bases and J by 3 bases, leaving 14 bases between them. From germline, CDR1 is LNHDA and CDR2 SQIVND (reference sequence). CDR3 size: 15 residues. The CDR3 DNA reads as TGTGCCAGTAGAAGTGTCGGGACGGACACCGGGGAGCTGTTTTTT. Encoded protein: CASRSVGTDTGELFF.

This CDR3 reads CARREGALIGSYGYTF. The CDR3 nucleotides are TGTGCCCGCCGGGAGGGGGCGCTGATCGGCTCCTATGGCTACACCTTC. The V gene is TRBV14, the J gene TRBJ1-2; 7 nucleotides line up with TRBD1. This CDR3 has 16 amino acids. V gave up 11 bases and J gave up 4 bases; unmatched junction bases: 19. Per the germline V gene, CDR1 is SGHDN and CDR2 is FVKESK.

The J gene is TRBJ2-3, the V gene TRBV5-1; D might be TRBD1 or TRBD2, each matching 5 bases. V shed 1 base and J shed 5 bases, with 20 bases lying between them. The germline V gene has CDR1 SGHRS and CDR2 YFSETQ. The CDR3 runs 17 residues. The CDR3 spells CASSLSPVGAGEDTQYF. The CDR3 coding sequence is TGCGCCAGCAGCTTGTCCCCGGTTGGGGCGGGTGAAGATACGCAGTATTTT.

This clone appeared once. The rearrangement uses TRBV9 and TRBJ2-1, with D possibly matching TRBD1 (5 bases). This CDR3 has 15 amino acids. The V and J ends lost 5 bases and 2 bases respectively, with 14 bases between them. Germline V gene data show CDR1 as SGDLS and CDR2 as YYNGEE. This CDR3 is CASSQTESPYNEQFF. The DNA for the CDR3 is TGTGCCAGCAGTCAGACAGAGAGCCCCTACAATGAGCAGTTCTTC.